This record covers a single T cell receptor (beta chain). Germline V gives CDR1 WSHSY, CDR2 SAAADI. This CDR3 is 15 amino acids long. V shed 0 bases and J shed 9 bases, with 15 bases lying between them. As originally analysed: Amplified reference gene primers provided the basis for estimating nucleated cell counts. TCRdb's table, derived via immunoSEQ multiplex PCR, lists solely in-frame clones and lacks some. V, J and clone size were drawn from that table, and D and trimming were deduced from the DNA. The data show around 380,000 clones, roughly 86% seen once. These data come from a study of blood T cell repertoires in COVID-19. About the research overall: COVID-19 samples, acute and convalescent, were from the United States, Italy and Spain. T cells, B-cell-depleted T cells, or PBMCs supplied cDNA or gDNA.

Sequencing used peripheral blood. The sequence came from a human donor with acute or convalescent COVID-19. The donor label of this sample is uncertain. The chain carries TRBV10-2 and TRBJ2-1, with D perhaps TRBD2 (5 bases). CDR3 nucleotides: TGCGCCAGCAGTGAGTCCCCGGAAGGGAGCACTGAGCAGTTCTTC. Amino acid sequence: CASSESPEGSTEQFF.